A single sample is the source of the 13 T cell receptor beta chains below, sequenced in a study of blood T cell repertoires in COVID-19. Profiled with immunoSEQ multiplex PCR; TCRdb holds only in-frame clones, not every one. The sample has 350,000 to 450,000 clones, approximately 86% seen once. Sequencing was performed on peripheral blood. The receptors stem from a human donor in a cohort sampled during active COVID-19.

The gene calls are TRBV9 and TRBJ2-5; weak D call: TRBD2 (6 bases). Germline V lookup: CDR1 SGDLS, CDR2 YYNGEE. Trimming left V 4 bases short and J 4 bases short, with 14 bases between. The CDR3 consists of 14 residues. The CDR3 here is CASSPSRRGETQYF. DNA of the CDR3: TGTGCCAGCAGCCCAAGCAGGAGGGGAGAGACCCAGTACTTC.

This clone occurred a few times. The chain combines TRBV7-9 with TRBJ1-1, with a tentative D call TRBD1 (6 bases). The CDR3 contains 15 residues. The V and J ends lost 3 bases and 1 base respectively, with 12 bases between them. Germline V lookup: CDR1 SEHNR, CDR2 FQNEAQ (reference sequence). The CDR3 nucleotides are TGTGCCAGCAGCTTGTTCCCCAGGGGGAACACTGAAGCTTTCTTT. This sequence encodes CASSLFPRGNTEAFF.

This clone was seen a single time. V is TRBV12-3 or TRBV12-4 and J is TRBJ2-7, with D perhaps matching TRBD2 (6 bases). The CDR3 is made up of 13 amino acids. V lost 6 bases to trimming and J lost 4 bases, with 13 bases between them. CDR3 amino acids: CASSFGSTYEQYF. In nucleotides, the CDR3 is TGTGCCAGCAGCTTCGGGAGTACTTACGAGCAGTACTTC.

J is TRBJ1-1 and V is TRBV10-3, with 9 bases fitting TRBD1. The ends lost 0 bases at V and 3 bases at J; junction bases unmatched: 5. The CDR3 extends over 16 amino acids. Germline loops: CDR1 ENHRY, CDR2 SYGVKD. CDR3: CAISESPRTGDTEAFF. The CDR3 DNA sequence: TGTGCCATCAGTGAGTCCCCTCGGACAGGGGACACTGAAGCTTTCTTT.

V and J are TRBV9 and TRBJ1-1, with a tentative D call TRBD1 (5 bases). CDR1 is SGDLS, CDR2 YYNGEE, per germline. Trimming left V 4 bases short and J 0 bases short, with 19 bases between. This CDR3 has 17 residues. CDR3 sequence reads: CASSRLRGQRMNTEAFF. The CDR3, as DNA: TGTGCCAGCAGCCGCCTAAGGGGCCAACGAATGAACACTGAAGCTTTCTTT. Complete variable domain (other parts from reference TRBV9 and TRBJ1-1): DSGVTQTPKHLITATGQRVTLRCSPRSGDLSVYWYQQSLDQGLQFLIQYYNGEERAKGNILERFSAQQFPDLHSELNLSSLELGDSALYFCASSRLRGQRMNTEAFFGQGTRLTVV.

About this clone itself: An end of the junction does not agree with germline; a read error may underlie this. This chain joins TRBV7-8 and TRBJ1-6, with D possibly being TRBD1 (6 bases). CDR3 length: 17 residues. Germline CDR1 reads SGHVS; CDR2 reads FQNEAQ. CDR3 in DNA: TGTGCCAGCAGCCTATACAGGGAGACCTCCCATAATTCACCCCTCCACTTT. Its protein product is CASSLYRETSHNSPLHF.

This clone has only one observation. The V and J genes are TRBV28 and TRBJ1-4, with 7 nucleotides matching TRBD1. The CDR3 runs 15 residues. J lost 8 bases, V lost 1 base, and 7 bases had no gene match. Germline lookup yields CDR1 MDHEN and CDR2 SYDVKM. The CDR3 spells CASSLLVGGEEKLFF. The CDR3 DNA follows: TGTGCCAGCAGTTTATTGGTAGGGGGCGAAGAAAAACTGTTTTTT.

This clone has just a few counts. V gene TRBV6-5 combines with J gene TRBJ2-1; TRBD1 matches at 10 bases. Trimming took 6 bases from V and 6 from J; bases not matched to a gene: 5. There are 14 residues in the CDR3. Germline CDR1 and CDR2: MNHEY and SVGAGI. CDR3 in DNA: TGTGCCAGCAGCCCGGGACAGGGGTTCAATGAGCAGTTCTTC. Its translation is CASSPGQGFNEQFF.

V usage is TRBV18 and J usage is TRBJ2-2, with 9 bases lining up with TRBD1. The germline gives CDR1 KGHSH, CDR2 LQKENI. Trimming at V came to 6 bases and at J to 1 base, leaving 6 bases not matched to a gene. The CDR3 totals 16 residues. This chain's CDR3 is CASSTSDRGNTGELFF. DNA for the CDR3: TGTGCCAGCTCCACTTCGGACAGGGGGAACACCGGGGAGCTGTTTTTT.

The CDR3 sequence is CAWSVRQGVSEQFF. CDR3 coding DNA: TGTGCCTGGAGTGTACGGCAGGGTGTTAGTGAGCAGTTCTTC. V is TRBV30 and J is TRBJ2-1, with D perhaps TRBD1 (5 bases). This CDR3 region has 14 residues. The V gene lost 0 bases and the J gene lost 9 bases, with 15 bases spanning the gap. Germline V lookup: CDR1 GTSNPN, CDR2 SVGIG (reference sequence).

The chain couples TRBV5-1 to TRBJ1-6; weak D call: TRBD1 (5 bases). Trimming cost V 4 bases and J 7 bases, with 15 bases left between them. Germline CDR1 reads SGHRS; CDR2 reads YFSETQ. The CDR3 has 15 residues. This chain's CDR3 is CASSQGAGRNSPLHF. The CDR3 DNA reads TGCGCCAGCAGCCAAGGGGCAGGGCGGAATTCACCCCTCCACTTT.

This sequence joins TRBV20-1 and TRBJ1-6, with TRBD1 matching over 9 bases. The CDR3 runs 14 residues. The ends lost 3 bases at V and 9 bases at J; junction bases unmatched: 6. Per the germline V gene, CDR1 is DFQATT and CDR2 is SNEGSKA (reference sequence). The CDR3 region has the DNA TGCAGTGCTAGTTACAGGGGGCTCGTTTCACCCCTCCACTTT. Translation: CSASYRGLVSPLHF.

The gene calls are TRBV9 and TRBJ2-1; 13 bases are shared with TRBD2. CDR1 SGDLS and CDR2 YYNGEE come from the germline V gene. The CDR3 extends over 16 amino acids. V was pared by 0 bases and J by 9 bases, with 6 bases of the junction left unmatched. CDR3 sequence (DNA): TGTGCCAGCAGCGTAGCGATACTAGCGGGAGGGGGTGAGCAGTTCTTC. It specifies CASSVAILAGGGEQFF.